This is a list of T cell receptor beta chains from one sample in a study of blood T cell repertoires in COVID-19. The table came from immunoSEQ multiplex PCR; TCRdb's copy has only in-frame clones and leaves some out. Counted here are some 130,000 clones, about 89% occurring once; the ten biggest clones make up 2.5%. Input material: peripheral blood. Receptor source: a man aged 45-65 years with active COVID-19. Both conserved end residues are trimmed from each CDR3. Each record gives: V gene, J gene, CDR3 protein.

TRBV6-5	TRBJ2-7	ASRPSAARTYEQY
TRBV7-9	TRBJ2-1	ASSSGTGVLSEQF
TRBV11-2	TRBJ1-1	ASSQMTLQGARNTEAF
TRBV21-1	TRBJ2-5	ATLPRGAPKFVTQY
TRBV5-4	TRBJ2-5	ASSFPAAETQY
TRBV6-5	TRBJ2-5	ASGPTSLMRTQY
TRBV6-2/TRBV6-3	TRBJ2-3	ASSPARWSTDTQY
TRBV6-6	TRBJ1-1	ASSVTGGLTEAF
TRBV6-5	TRBJ1-1	ASSYGGDLNTEAF
TRBV3-1/TRBV3-2	TRBJ1-1	ASSAPGSEAF
TRBV30	TRBJ2-7	AWSRRTALYEQY
TRBV9	TRBJ1-1	ASSAPGQGMNTEAF
TRBV14	TRBJ2-1	ASSPGTFDNEQF
TRBV19	TRBJ2-4	ASSIERGLGNIQY
TRBV7-2	TRBJ2-2	ASSLIAGGRSGELF
TRBV5-4	TRBJ1-6	ASSTRQGLVNSPLH
TRBV4-3	TRBJ1-1	ASSRSQGVGTEAF
TRBV12-5	TRBJ1-1	ASGSDRVTEAF
TRBV29-1	TRBJ1-1	SVESENPMNTEAF
TRBV11-2	TRBJ2-1	ASSSVRRDSHNEQF
TRBV5-4	TRBJ2-5	ASSISGGAFETQY
TRBV3-1/TRBV3-2	TRBJ2-4	ASSQDLATQY
TRBV4-2	TRBJ1-2	ASSQVGQAGGYT
TRBV6-6	TRBJ1-1	ASSYLQVNTEAF
TRBV30	TRBJ1-6	AWSHRDRGGGNRNSPLH
TRBV9	TRBJ2-5	ASSAGTIQETQY
TRBV19	TRBJ2-1	ATSNYQRGGPEQF
TRBV6-2/TRBV6-3	TRBJ2-7	ASSYREYEQY
TRBV12-3/TRBV12-4	TRBJ1-3	ASRSAGNTIY
TRBV15	TRBJ1-5	ATSRDGRGYSNQPQH
TRBV27	TRBJ2-7	ASNSMASGAIYEQY
TRBV18	TRBJ2-7	ASTGQVNSYEQY
TRBV5-4	TRBJ1-5	ASSLGAPEPNQPQH
TRBV7-9	TRBJ1-4	ASSRQGEGEKLF
TRBV4-3	TRBJ1-2	ASSQDGQGLRMGYT
TRBV7-9	TRBJ2-7	ASSELAGAGGY
TRBV2	TRBJ2-1	ASSAMLNEQF
TRBV6-5	TRBJ1-6	ASNRQINSPLH
TRBV5-5	TRBJ1-5	ASSFGTGVQPQH
TRBV7-3	TRBJ1-3	ASSLNSPTAGNTIY
TRBV11-2	TRBJ1-1	ASSTVAEAF
TRBV6-4	TRBJ2-3	ASSVGGVSDTQY